Listed below are T cell receptor beta chains from one sample, sequenced in a study of read filtering for tumor transcriptome and immune sequencing. TCRdb independently ran MiXCR on the reads; one entry per CDR3 protein. The table has tens of thousands of distinct CDR3 sequences, around 19% seen once. Source material: a population of CD138-negative cells sorted from bone marrow. These receptors all come from a donor older than 35 with multiple myeloma. Each CDR3 is given with its conserved first and last residue. The D gene is left open where the match is weak. For some rows the clone size is stated as once, few or many, or as a class when expanded; others skip it.

V gene,J gene,clone size,D gene,CDR3 DNA,CDR3 protein
TRBV7-2,TRBJ2-7,many,-,TGTGCCAGCAGCTTAGCGTCTTACTCCTACGAGCAGTACTTC,CASSLASYSYEQYF
TRBV12-3/TRBV12-4,TRBJ2-6,-,-,TGTGCCAGCAGTTTGGGAGCTGGGGCCAACGTCCTGACTTTC,CASSLGAGANVLTF
TRBV5-4,TRBJ2-5,few,-,TGTGCCAGCAGTCCTTCCGGGACACCGGAGGAGACCCAGTACTTC,CASSPSGTPEETQYF
TRBV7-3,TRBJ2-2,-,-,TGTGCCAGCAACTTTTTAGGGGGGAACACCGGGGAGCTGTTTTTT,CASNFLGGNTGELFF
TRBV20-1,TRBJ2-7,many,TRBD2,TGCAGTGCTAGAGTCTTAGCGGGAGGAACTAGAGAGCAGTACTTC,CSARVLAGGTREQYF
TRBV19,TRBJ2-7,many,TRBD1,TGTGCCAGTAGTATTCGCCGGGACAGCGGCTACGAGCAGTACTTC,CASSIRRDSGYEQYF
TRBV7-8,TRBJ2-1,many,-,TGTGCCAGCAGCCCCATGGTTGGGCTAGCTACCCACAACGAGCAGTTCTTC,CASSPMVGLATHNEQFF
TRBV7-7,TRBJ1-1,-,-,TGTGCTAGCAGCTTCAGTGAGAACACTGAAGCTTTCTTT,CASSFSENTEAFF
TRBV19,TRBJ2-1,-,TRBD2,TGTGCCAGTAGTAAAAGTCGCGGGACTAGCGGGAGTATAGGGACCTACAATGAGCAGTTCTTC,CASSKSRGTSGSIGTYNEQFF
TRBV28,TRBJ1-1,many,-,TGTGCCAGCAGACGAACCTTACAGGGTGAAGCTTTCTTT,CASRRTLQGEAFF
TRBV29-1,TRBJ1-1,many,-,TGCAGCGTTGCGACAGCCTGGGACACTGAAGCTTTCTTT,CSVATAWDTEAFF
TRBV7-3,TRBJ1-1,many,-,TGTGCCAGCGGGGCAGGGCGGAACACTGAAGCTTTCTTT,CASGAGRNTEAFF
TRBV3-1,TRBJ2-1,-,-,TGTGCCAGCAGCCAAGATAGGACGAGCGGGCGTGAGCAGTCCTTC,CASSQDRTSGREQSF
TRBV7-2,TRBJ2-1,many,TRBD2,TGTGCCAGCAGCTTAGGGCGGGAGCCCTACAATGAGCAGTTCTTC,CASSLGREPYNEQFF
TRBV7-9,TRBJ1-5,many,TRBD1,TGTGCCAGCAGCTCCGGGGGACAGGGTGTTCAGCCCCAGCATTTT,CASSSGGQGVQPQHF
TRBV15,TRBJ2-7,many,-,TGTGCCACCAGCAGAGTTGGGGGGACGACAGCCGAGCAGTACTTC,CATSRVGGTTAEQYF
TRBV5-1,TRBJ2-3,many,-,TGCGCCAGCAGCTTGGCCGGACAGAGCACAGATACGCAGTATTTT,CASSLAGQSTDTQYF
TRBV5-6,TRBJ2-4,-,-,TGTGCCAGCAGCTTGGGGGGCATTCAGTACTTC,CASSLGGIQYF
TRBV30,TRBJ2-6,many,-,TGTGCCTGGAGTGGAACAGGGAGCTCTGGGGCCAACGTCCTGACTTTC,CAWSGTGSSGANVLTF
TRBV18,TRBJ1-1,few,-,TGTGCCAGCTCACCCTTCCAGGGGAAGAACACTGAAGCTTTCTTT,CASSPFQGKNTEAFF
TRBV29-1,TRBJ2-2,many,-,TGCAGCGTTGGGGTCACGAGCGCGGGCACCGGGGAGCTGTTTTTT,CSVGVTSAGTGELFF
TRBV27,TRBJ1-4,many,-,TGTGCCAGCAGTTTATCTGGGTTCAGGGAAAAACTGTTTTTT,CASSLSGFREKLFF
TRBV18,TRBJ1-1,many,-,TGTGCCAGCTCACCACTTAAGGGGACTGAAGCTTTCTTT,CASSPLKGTEAFF
TRBV2,TRBJ2-7,many,-,TGTGCCAGCAGACCCGATCCCTACTACGAGCAGTACTTC,CASRPDPYYEQYF
TRBV20-1,TRBJ2-7,many,TRBD2,TGCAGTGCTGACCGGACTAGCGGGAGTACGCAGTACTTC,CSADRTSGSTQYF
TRBV20-1,TRBJ2-1,many,TRBD2,TGCAGTGCTAGACCATCAGAAGGAGCGGGATTTAATGAGCAGTTCTTC,CSARPSEGAGFNEQFF
TRBV11-1,TRBJ2-1,-,-,TGTGCCTCGAAGGGCTCCGATCGCCACAATGAGCAGTTCTTC,CASKGSDRHNEQFF
TRBV15,TRBJ1-1,many,-,TGTGCCACCAGCAGAGCCTTGGGTGCAGCTTTCTTT,CATSRALGAAFF
TRBV29-1,TRBJ2-2,once,-,TGCAGCGTCTGCGGACGGACGAACACCGGGGAGCTGTTTTTT,CSVCGRTNTGELFF
TRBV20-1,TRBJ2-1,many,-,TGCAGTGCTAGCCGGGACAATGAGCAGTTCTTC,CSASRDNEQFF
TRBV20-1,TRBJ2-3,many,-,TGCAGTGCTAGACTAGGGGGTACGCAGTATTTT,CSARLGGTQYF
TRBV14,TRBJ1-6,many,-,TGTGCCAGCAGCCAAGAATTTGGGTCACCCCTCCACTTT,CASSQEFGSPLHF
TRBV10-3,TRBJ2-1,many,TRBD2,TGTGCCATCAGTCGACTAGCGGGAGGGCCCAATGAGCAGTTCTTC,CAISRLAGGPNEQFF
TRBV18,TRBJ2-2,-,-,TGTGCCAGCTCACCGACAAACATCGGGGAGCTGTTTTTT,CASSPTNIGELFF
TRBV7-9,TRBJ1-1,many,TRBD1,TGTGCCAGCAGCTCGGCAGACAGGGGGACTGAAGCTTTCTTT,CASSSADRGTEAFF
TRBV29-1,TRBJ1-1,many,-,TGCAGCGTGATTAGGGACGGGAACACTGAAGCTTTCTTT,CSVIRDGNTEAFF
TRBV11-2,TRBJ2-1,many,TRBD2,TGTGCCAGCAGCTTATCCTTGGTTGTAGCGGGAGTACCCTATGAGCAGTTCTTC,CASSLSLVVAGVPYEQFF
TRBV6-2/TRBV6-3,TRBJ2-1,-,-,TGTGCCAGCAGCAACAAACGGAATGAACAGCTCTTC,CASSNKRNEQLF
TRBV11-3,TRBJ2-7,-,-,TGTGCCAGCAGCCGGGACGGGCGATCCTACGAGCAGTACTTC,CASSRDGRSYEQYF
TRBV29-1,TRBJ2-5,many,-,TGCAGCGTTGAGATGGGGTTCCAGTCTCCAAAGTGGGAAGAGACCCAGTACTTC,CSVEMGFQSPKWEETQYF
TRBV6-2/TRBV6-3,TRBJ2-5,many,-,TGTGCCAGCAGTTACTTAGCGGAAGAGACCCAGTACTTC,CASSYLAEETQYF
TRBV29-1,TRBJ1-1,many,-,TGCAGCGTCCAGGGGAACACTGAAGCTTTCTTT,CSVQGNTEAFF
TRBV7-2,TRBJ2-7,many,TRBD1,TGTGCCAGCAGCTTAGACAGGGGGACACGCGAGCAGTACTTC,CASSLDRGTREQYF
TRBV10-3,TRBJ1-1,many,-,TGTGCCATCAGGGTCACGCTGGGCGACACTGAAGCTTTCTTT,CAIRVTLGDTEAFF
TRBV29-1,TRBJ1-1,few,TRBD1,TGCAGCGTAAAGGGGGCGTCGGTGAGCACTGAAGCTTTCTTT,CSVKGASVSTEAFF
TRBV25-1,TRBJ2-1,few,-,TGTGCCAGTTCAACAGGGACACGCAGCAATGAGCAGTTCTTC,CASSTGTRSNEQFF
TRBV12-3/TRBV12-4,TRBJ2-1,many,-,TGTGCCAGCAGTTTATTGGGTCAGCTTAATGAGCAGTTCTTC,CASSLLGQLNEQFF
TRBV10-3,TRBJ1-1,many,TRBD1,TGTGCCATCATGGGACAGCTAAACACTGAAGCTTTCTTT,CAIMGQLNTEAFF
TRBV20-1,TRBJ2-7,many,-,TGCAGTGCTAGAGTCGGGGCAGAGCAGTACTTC,CSARVGAEQYF
TRBV20-1,TRBJ1-1,many,-,TGCAGTGCTCCGCGGGGGCGAGCTTTCTTT,CSAPRGRAFF
TRBV4-3,TRBJ2-3,-,-,TGCGCCAGCAGCCAAGAAGGTGGAAGGGGTTCAGATACGCAGTATTTT,CASSQEGGRGSDTQYF
TRBV3-1,TRBJ1-1,-,-,TGTGCCAGCAGCCAGGGGGTGAAAGGGCCTGAAGCTTTCTTT,CASSQGVKGPEAFF
TRBV19,TRBJ2-7,many,-,TGTGCCAGTCAGACTAGGAGTGGGACCTACGAGCAGTACTTC,CASQTRSGTYEQYF
TRBV7-2,TRBJ2-7,-,-,TGTGCCAGCAGCCGACGCGGGTCCGTCTACGAGCAGTACTTC,CASSRRGSVYEQYF
TRBV11-2,TRBJ2-1,once,-,TGTGCCAGCAGCTTAGATAGTGGGTCCTACAATGAGCAGTCCTTC,CASSLDSGSYNEQSF